The clone carrying this T cell receptor (beta chain) was recorded only once. Its target is not known. The length of the CDR3 is 15 residues. Germline V gives CDR1 SGHRS, CDR2 YFSETQ. Deletions cut 3 bases from V and 0 bases from J, with 13 bases between. This sample was included in a study of T cell responses to AZD1222 COVID-19 vaccine. Study-wide findings and caveats: Vaccine-related CD4 TCRs covered spike, predominating at 160-218 and 743-854. Donors, mostly white British, included more females; clonal diversity was possibly underestimated.

Assay used: immunoSEQ multiplex PCR; TCRdb lists only in-frame clones, some missing. The sample shows 150,000 to 200,000 clones, 85% to 90% of them seen only once. Here the sequenced sample was peripheral blood, taken on day 0 of AZD1222 vaccination. The chain has TRBV5-1 and TRBJ2-7; D assignment may be TRBD1 or TRBD2 (5 bases each). The clonotype was recovered from an adult in good health. CDR3 residues: CASSSSGTSSYEQYF. CDR3 in DNA: TGCGCCAGCAGCTCGTCGGGGACGAGCTCCTACGAGCAGTACTTC. The full variable domain, with the rest looked up from reference TRBV5-1 and TRBJ2-7, is KAGVTQTPRYLIKTRGQQVTLSCSPISGHRSVSWYQQTPGQGLQFLFEYFSETQRNKGNFPGRFSGRQFSNSRSEMNVSTLELGDSALYLCASSSSGTSSYEQYFGPGTRLTVT.